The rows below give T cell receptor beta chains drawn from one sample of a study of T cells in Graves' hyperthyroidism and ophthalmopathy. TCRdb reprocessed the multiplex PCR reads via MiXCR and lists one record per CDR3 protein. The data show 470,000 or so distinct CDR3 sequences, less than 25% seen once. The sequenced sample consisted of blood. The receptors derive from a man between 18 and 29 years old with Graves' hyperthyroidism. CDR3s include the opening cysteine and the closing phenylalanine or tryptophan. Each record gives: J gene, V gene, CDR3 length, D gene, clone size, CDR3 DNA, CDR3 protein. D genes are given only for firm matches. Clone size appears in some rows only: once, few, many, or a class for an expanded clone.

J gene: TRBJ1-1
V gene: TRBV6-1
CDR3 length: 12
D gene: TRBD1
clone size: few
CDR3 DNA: TGTGCCAGCAGTCGGACAGGGGATGAAGCTTTCTTT
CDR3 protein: CASSRTGDEAFF

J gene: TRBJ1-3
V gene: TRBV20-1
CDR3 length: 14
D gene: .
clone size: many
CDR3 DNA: TGCAGTGCCTCTTCCGGGACTAACGGAAACACCATATATTTT
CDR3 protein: CSASSGTNGNTIYF

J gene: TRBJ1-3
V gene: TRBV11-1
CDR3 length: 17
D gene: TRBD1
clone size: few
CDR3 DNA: TGTGCCAGCAGCTTCCAGGGGGGAACTACAACGGGAAACACCATATATTTT
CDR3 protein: CASSFQGGTTTGNTIYF

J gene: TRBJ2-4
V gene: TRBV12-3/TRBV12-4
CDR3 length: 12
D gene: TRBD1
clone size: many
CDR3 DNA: TGTGCCAGCAGTGGCGGGACAGGCTCGGAGTACTTC
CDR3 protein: CASSGGTGSEYF

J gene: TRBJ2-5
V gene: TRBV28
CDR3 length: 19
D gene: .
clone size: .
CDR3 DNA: TGTTCCAGCAGTCCTTATATGGGGAAAAAGGGAGCGTACCAAGAGACGCAGTACTTC
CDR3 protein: CSSSPYMGKKGAYQETQYF

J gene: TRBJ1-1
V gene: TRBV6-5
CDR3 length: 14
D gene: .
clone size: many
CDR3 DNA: TGTGCCAGCAGGTCCTCGTGGGAGAAGACTGAAGCTTTCTTT
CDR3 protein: CASRSSWEKTEAFF

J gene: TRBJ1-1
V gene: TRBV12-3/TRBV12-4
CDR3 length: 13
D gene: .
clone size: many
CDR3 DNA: TGTGCCAGCAGTTTAAAAGTGGTGCCAGGAGCTTTCTTT
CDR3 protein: CASSLKVVPGAFF

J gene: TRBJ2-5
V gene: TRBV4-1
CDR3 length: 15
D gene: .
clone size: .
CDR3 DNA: TGCGCCAGCAGCCATCTCCGATCACAGCAAGAGACCCAGTACTTC
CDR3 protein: CASSHLRSQQETQYF

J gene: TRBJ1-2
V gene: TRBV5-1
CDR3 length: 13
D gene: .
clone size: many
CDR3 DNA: TGCGCCAGCAGCCCGGACAGTTTCTATGGCTACACCTTC
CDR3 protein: CASSPDSFYGYTF

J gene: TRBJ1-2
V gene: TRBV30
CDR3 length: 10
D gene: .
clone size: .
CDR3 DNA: TGTGCCTGTACAGGGACTGGCTACACCTTC
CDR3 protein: CACTGTGYTF

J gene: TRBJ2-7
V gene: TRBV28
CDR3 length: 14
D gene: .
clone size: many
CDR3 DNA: TGTGCCAGCAGTTCCGATTATCGATATTACGAGCAGTACTTC
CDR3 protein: CASSSDYRYYEQYF

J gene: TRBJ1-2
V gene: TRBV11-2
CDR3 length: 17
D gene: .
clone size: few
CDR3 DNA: TGTGCCAGCAGCAGCTTATACTTATCAGGGTTAGACTATGGCTACACCTTC
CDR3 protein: CASSSLYLSGLDYGYTF

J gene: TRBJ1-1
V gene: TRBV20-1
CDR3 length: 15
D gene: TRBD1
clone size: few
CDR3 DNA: TGCAGTGCCCCGCAAGGTCGACAGGGCGGGACTGAAGCTTTCTTT
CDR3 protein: CSAPQGRQGGTEAFF

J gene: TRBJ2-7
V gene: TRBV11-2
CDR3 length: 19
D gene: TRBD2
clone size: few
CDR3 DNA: TGTGCCAGCAGCCCATACTCCCTCGGACTAGCGGGGGCCGATAGCGGGCAGTACTTC
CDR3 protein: CASSPYSLGLAGADSGQYF

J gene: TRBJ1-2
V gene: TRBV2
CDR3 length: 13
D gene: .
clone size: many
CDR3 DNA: TGTGCCAGCAGTGAAACAGGGTGGAATGGCTACACCTTC
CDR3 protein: CASSETGWNGYTF

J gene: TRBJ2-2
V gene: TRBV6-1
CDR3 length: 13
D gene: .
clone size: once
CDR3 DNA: TGTGCCAGCAGACCCCTAGCTTCAGGGGAGCTGTTTTTT
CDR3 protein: CASRPLASGELFF

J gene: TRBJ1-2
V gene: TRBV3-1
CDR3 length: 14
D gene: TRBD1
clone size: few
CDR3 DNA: TGTGCCGGCAGCCATGGGACAGGGCTCTTTGGCTACACCTTC
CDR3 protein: CAGSHGTGLFGYTF

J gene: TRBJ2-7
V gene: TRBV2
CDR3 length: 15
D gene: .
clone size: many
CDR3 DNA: TGTGCCAGCAGTGAGGGGCAGGGGTTTCCCTACGAGCAGTACTTC
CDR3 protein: CASSEGQGFPYEQYF

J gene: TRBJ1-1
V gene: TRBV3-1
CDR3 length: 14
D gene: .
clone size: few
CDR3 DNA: TGTGCCAGCATGGACGGGTGGGGGAACACTGAAGCTTTCTTT
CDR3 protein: CASMDGWGNTEAFF

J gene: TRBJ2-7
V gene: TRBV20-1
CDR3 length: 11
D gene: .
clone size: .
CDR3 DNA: TGCAGTGCTAGACGGGTGCGCGAGCAGTACTTC
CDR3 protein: CSARRVREQYF

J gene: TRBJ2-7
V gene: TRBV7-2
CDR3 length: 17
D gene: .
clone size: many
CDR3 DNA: TGTGCCAGCAGCTTAGTGTCGGGCGACAGGTCAGCCTACGAGCAGTACTTC
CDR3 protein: CASSLVSGDRSAYEQYF

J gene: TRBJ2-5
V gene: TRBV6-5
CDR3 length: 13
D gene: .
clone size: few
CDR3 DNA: TGTGCCAGCAGGCAGGGGGGGAAGGAGACCCAGTACTTC
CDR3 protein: CASRQGGKETQYF

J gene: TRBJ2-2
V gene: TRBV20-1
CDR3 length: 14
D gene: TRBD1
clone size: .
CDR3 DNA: TGCAGTGCTAGGCCAGGGGGCATGTCCGGGGAGCTGTTTTTT
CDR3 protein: CSARPGGMSGELFF

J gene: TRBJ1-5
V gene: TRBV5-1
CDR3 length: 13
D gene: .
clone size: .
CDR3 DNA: TGCGCCAGCACTCCTGAGGCGGGTCAGCCCCAGCATTTT
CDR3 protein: CASTPEAGQPQHF

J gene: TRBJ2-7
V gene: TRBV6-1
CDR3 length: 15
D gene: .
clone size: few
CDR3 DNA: TGTGCCAGCAGTGAAATGGCAGGAAATTCCTACGAGCAGTACTTC
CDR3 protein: CASSEMAGNSYEQYF

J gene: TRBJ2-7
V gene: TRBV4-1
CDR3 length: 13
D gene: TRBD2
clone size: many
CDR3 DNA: TGCGCCAGCAGCCAAGGCGGGGGGTACGAGCAGTACTTC
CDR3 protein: CASSQGGGYEQYF

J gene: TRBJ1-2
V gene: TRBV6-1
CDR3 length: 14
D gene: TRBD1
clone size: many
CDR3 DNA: TGTGCCAGCACCTCCCACAGGGGTGATGGTGGCTACACCTTC
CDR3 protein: CASTSHRGDGGYTF

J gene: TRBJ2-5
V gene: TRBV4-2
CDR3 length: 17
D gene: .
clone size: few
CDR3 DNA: TGTGCCAGCAGCCAACCTGCTTCGGACGGATTCCAAGAGACCCAGTACTTC
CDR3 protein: CASSQPASDGFQETQYF

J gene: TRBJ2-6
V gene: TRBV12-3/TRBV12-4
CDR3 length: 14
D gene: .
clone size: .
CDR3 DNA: TGTGCCAGCGGTTGGGGGAAGGGGGCCAACGTCCTGACTTTC
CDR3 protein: CASGWGKGANVLTF

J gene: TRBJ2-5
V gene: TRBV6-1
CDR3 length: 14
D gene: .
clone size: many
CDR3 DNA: TGTGCCAGCAGCTCCCATGGGGGCCGGGAGACCCAGTACTTC
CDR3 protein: CASSSHGGRETQYF

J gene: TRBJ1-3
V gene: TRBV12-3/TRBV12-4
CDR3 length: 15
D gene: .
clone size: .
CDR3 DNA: TGTGCCAGCAGTTTAAGAGGGGGCTCTGGAAACACCATATATTTT
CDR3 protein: CASSLRGGSGNTIYF

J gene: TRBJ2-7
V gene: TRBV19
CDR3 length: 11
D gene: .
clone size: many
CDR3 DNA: TGTGCCAGTAACTTCATGGGTCGGCAGTACTTC
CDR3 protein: CASNFMGRQYF

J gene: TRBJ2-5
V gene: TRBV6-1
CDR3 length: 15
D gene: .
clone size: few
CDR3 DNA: TGTGCCAGCAGTGAGGTACTAGCAGAGCCGGAGACCCAGTACTTC
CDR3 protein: CASSEVLAEPETQYF

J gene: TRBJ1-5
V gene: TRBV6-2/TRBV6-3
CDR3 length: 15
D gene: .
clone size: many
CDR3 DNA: TGTGCCAGCAGTTGGGACGGGGTCCCCTCGCAGCCCCAGCATTTT
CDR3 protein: CASSWDGVPSQPQHF

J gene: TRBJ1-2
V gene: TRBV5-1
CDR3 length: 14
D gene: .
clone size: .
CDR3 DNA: TGCGCCAGCAGCTTGTCATCCGGGGAAGTTGGCTACACCTTC
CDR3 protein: CASSLSSGEVGYTF

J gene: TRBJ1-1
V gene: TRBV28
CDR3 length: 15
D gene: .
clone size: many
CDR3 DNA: TGTGCCAGCAGTCCGATGACAGGTCCTAACACTGAAGCTTTCTTT
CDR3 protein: CASSPMTGPNTEAFF

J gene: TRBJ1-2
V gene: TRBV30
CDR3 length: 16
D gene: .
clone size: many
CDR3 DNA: TGTGCCTGGAGTGCAGACCAGGGAATTGTGTACTATGGCTACACCTTC
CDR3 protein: CAWSADQGIVYYGYTF

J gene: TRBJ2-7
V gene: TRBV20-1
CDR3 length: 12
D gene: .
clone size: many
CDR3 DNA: TGCAGTGCTTTGACAGACGCCTACGAGCAGTACTTC
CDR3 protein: CSALTDAYEQYF

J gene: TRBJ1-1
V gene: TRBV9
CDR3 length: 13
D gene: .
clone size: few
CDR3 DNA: TGTGCCAGCAGCGCTGACGCTAACGCTGAAGCTTTCTTT
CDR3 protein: CASSADANAEAFF

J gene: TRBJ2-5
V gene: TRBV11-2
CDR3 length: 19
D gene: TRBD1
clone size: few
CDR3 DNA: TGTGCCAGCAGCTTGGGGGCCAGGGGGCCTTCTCCGTCCCAAGAGACCCAGTACTTC
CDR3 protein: CASSLGARGPSPSQETQYF

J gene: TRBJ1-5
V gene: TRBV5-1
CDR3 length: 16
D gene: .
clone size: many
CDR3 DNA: TGCGCCAGCAGCCCATCACCCGGAGCGAGCAATCAGCCCCAGCATTTT
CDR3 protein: CASSPSPGASNQPQHF

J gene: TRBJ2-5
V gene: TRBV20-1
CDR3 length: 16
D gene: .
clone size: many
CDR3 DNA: TGCAGTGCTAGTGGCCTGGGTGGTAAAATCCAAGAGACCCAGTACTTC
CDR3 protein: CSASGLGGKIQETQYF